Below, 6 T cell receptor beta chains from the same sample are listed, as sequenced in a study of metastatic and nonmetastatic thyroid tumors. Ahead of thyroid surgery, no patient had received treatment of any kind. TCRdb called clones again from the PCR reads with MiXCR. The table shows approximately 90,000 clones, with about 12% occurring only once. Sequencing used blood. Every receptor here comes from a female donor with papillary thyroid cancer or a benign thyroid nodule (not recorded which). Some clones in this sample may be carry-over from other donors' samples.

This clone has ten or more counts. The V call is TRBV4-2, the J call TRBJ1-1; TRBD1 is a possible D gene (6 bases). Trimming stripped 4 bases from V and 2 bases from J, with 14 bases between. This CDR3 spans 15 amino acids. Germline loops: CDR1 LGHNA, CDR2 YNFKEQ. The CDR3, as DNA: TGTGCCAGCAGCCGGGAACAGGGTGGCAACACTGAAGCTTTCTTT. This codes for CASSREQGGNTEAFF.

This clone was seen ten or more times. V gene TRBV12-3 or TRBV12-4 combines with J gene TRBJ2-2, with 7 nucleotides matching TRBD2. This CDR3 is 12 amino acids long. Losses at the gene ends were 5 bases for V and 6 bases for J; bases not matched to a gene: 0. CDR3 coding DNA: TGTGCCAGCAGTCGGGGGGCCGGGGAGCTGTTTTTT. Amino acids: CASSRGAGELFF.

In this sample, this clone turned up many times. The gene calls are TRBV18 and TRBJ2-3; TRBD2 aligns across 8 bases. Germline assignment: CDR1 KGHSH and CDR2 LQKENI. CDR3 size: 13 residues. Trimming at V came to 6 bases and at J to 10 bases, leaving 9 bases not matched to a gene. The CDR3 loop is CASSPGTSWAQYF. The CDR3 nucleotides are TGTGCCAGCTCGCCCGGGACTAGTTGGGCGCAGTATTTT.

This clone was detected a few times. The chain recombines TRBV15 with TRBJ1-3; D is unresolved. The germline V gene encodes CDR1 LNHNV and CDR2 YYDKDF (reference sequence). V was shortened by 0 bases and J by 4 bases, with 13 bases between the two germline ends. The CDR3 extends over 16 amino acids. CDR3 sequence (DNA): TGTGCCACCAGCAGAGACAAGGGAAGAAACGGAAACACCATATATTTT. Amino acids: CATSRDKGRNGNTIYF.

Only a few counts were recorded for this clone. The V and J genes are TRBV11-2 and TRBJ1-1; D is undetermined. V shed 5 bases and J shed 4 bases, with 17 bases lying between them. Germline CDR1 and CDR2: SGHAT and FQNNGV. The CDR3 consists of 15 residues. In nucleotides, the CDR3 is TGTGCCAGCAGCCCACCCCCTGCGGGGAGCACTGAAGCTTTCTTT. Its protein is CASSPPPAGSTEAFF.

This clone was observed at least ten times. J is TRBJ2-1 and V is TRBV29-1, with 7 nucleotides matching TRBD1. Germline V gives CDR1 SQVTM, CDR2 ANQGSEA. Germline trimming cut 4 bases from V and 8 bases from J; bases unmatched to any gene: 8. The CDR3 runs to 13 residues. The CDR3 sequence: CSVAYSGGHEQFF. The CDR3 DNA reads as TGCAGCGTTGCATATTCAGGGGGTCATGAGCAGTTCTTC.